These 22 T cell receptor beta chains were all obtained from the same sample, sequenced in a study of preoperative IRX-2 immunotherapy in early breast cancer. As to treatment: preoperative locoregional IRX-2 cytokine immunotherapy. The repertoire was sequenced with immunoSEQ multiplex PCR; TCRdb's copy has only in-frame clones and lacks some. The repertoire holds 55,000 to 70,000 clones, with approximately 93% as singletons. The sample was collected from a patient treated with IRX-2 immunotherapy. The receptor source for this set is a human donor with breast cancer.

V is TRBV7-9 and J is TRBJ2-1; D unresolved. This CDR3 has 14 amino acids. Germline CDR1 SEHNR, CDR2 FQNEAQ (reference sequence). The V end was cut by 3 bases, the J end by 0 bases, with 6 bases between. The CDR3 here is CASSLRYSYNEQFF. In nucleotides, the CDR3 is TGTGCCAGCAGCTTGAGGTACTCCTACAATGAGCAGTTCTTC.

The chain combines TRBV11-2 with TRBJ2-2; the D gene is possibly TRBD1 (5 bases). Germline V gene data show CDR1 as SGHAT and CDR2 as FQNNGV. The ends were cut back, 2 bases at V and 8 bases at J, with 6 bases in the middle. The CDR3 totals 12 residues. This CDR3 reads CASSLSGGELFF. The CDR3 DNA follows: TGTGCCAGCAGCTTATCAGGGGGGGAGCTGTTTTTT.

The chain links TRBV6-1 to TRBJ2-5; D is unresolved. Trimming left V 1 base short and J 6 bases short, with 6 bases between. CDR1 is MNHNS, CDR2 SASEGT, per germline. This CDR3 is built from 12 residues. This CDR3 reads CASSEVHQTQYF. CDR3 nucleotides: TGTGCCAGCAGTGAAGTCCATCAGACCCAGTACTTC.

CDR3 residues: CAWRGTGANYGYTF. For the CDR3, the DNA is TGTGCCTGGAGGGGGACAGGAGCTAACTATGGCTACACCTTC. V gene TRBV30 combines with J gene TRBJ1-2, with 8 bases aligning to TRBD1. Germline CDR1 is GTSNPN and CDR2 is SVGIG (reference sequence). This CDR3 contains 14 residues. The V segment lost 3 bases and the J segment 0 bases; nucleotides outside the gene matches: 3.

The J gene is TRBJ1-3, the V gene TRBV11-2; D may be TRBD1 (6 bases). Germline V gene data show CDR1 as SGHAT and CDR2 as FQNNGV. This CDR3 region has 17 residues. The V and J ends lost 0 bases and 0 bases respectively, with 12 bases between them. CDR3 bases: TGTGCCAGCAGCTTAGATTCAGGGGACCGCTCTGGAAACACCATATATTTT. Amino acids: CASSLDSGDRSGNTIYF.

This clone showed up just once. The chain links TRBV6-5 to TRBJ2-3; D uncertain. V shed 4 bases and J shed 3 bases, with 5 bases lying between them. CDR1 MNHEY and CDR2 SVGAGI come from the germline V gene. The CDR3 sequence is 12 residues long. CDR3 amino acids: CASSSLTDTQYF. As DNA, the CDR3 is TGTGCCAGCAGTTCCCTGACAGATACGCAGTATTTT.

The V call is TRBV7-3, the J call TRBJ2-1, with D perhaps assigned TRBD1 or TRBD2 (5 bases each). The germline gives CDR1 SGHTA, CDR2 FQGTGA. The CDR3 covers 15 residues. Trimming took 5 bases from V and 7 from J, leaving 18 bases between them. In DNA, the CDR3 is TGTGCCAGCAGCCCGCGCCGGGACGTTGTTAATGAGCAGTTCTTC. This translates into CASSPRRDVVNEQFF.

The sample holds one count of this clone. V is TRBV7-9 and J is TRBJ2-1, with D tentatively TRBD2 (5 bases). CDR3 length: 16 residues. The germline CDR1 and CDR2 sequences are SEHNR and FQNEAQ (reference sequence). V was clipped by 2 bases and J by 0 bases, with 11 bases between them. The CDR3 DNA follows: TGTGCCAGCAGCTTAAATCCGGGGAGCTCCTACAATGAGCAGTTCTTC. Translating gives CASSLNPGSSYNEQFF.

This sequence joins TRBV4-3 and TRBJ2-2; 10 bases match TRBD2. The V gene end was trimmed by 0 bases and the J gene end by 2 bases; junction bases not matched to a gene: 6. Germline values: CDR1 LGHNA, CDR2 YSLEER. CDR3 length: 18 amino acids. CDR3 DNA sequence: TGCGCCAGCAGCCAAGATCCCAGCGGGGGGGACAACACCGGGGAGCTGTTTTTT. Encoded protein: CASSQDPSGGDNTGELFF.

The V call is TRBV18, the J call TRBJ2-7; either TRBD1 or TRBD2 may fit D (5 bases each). V lost 6 bases and J lost 7, with 16 bases in between. This CDR3 region has 13 residues. CDR1 and CDR2 from the germline V gene are KGHSH and LQKENI. The CDR3 loop reads CASSRTGAGEQYF. CDR3 DNA: TGTGCCAGCTCGCGGACCGGGGCCGGAGAGCAGTACTTC.

This clone was recorded only once. The V call is TRBV4-1, the J call TRBJ2-7; D tentatively reads TRBD1 or TRBD2 (6 bases each). The length of the CDR3 is 14 residues. Trimming took 1 base from V and 7 from J, leaving 14 bases between them. CDR1 and CDR2 from the germline V gene are MGHRA and YSYEKL. CDR3 residues: CASSQAGGGGEQYF. DNA of the CDR3: TGCGCCAGCAGCCAAGCCGGAGGGGGAGGTGAGCAGTACTTC.

This clone was recorded only once. This sequence joins TRBV4-2 and TRBJ1-5; perhaps TRBD1 as D (5 bases). Trimming removed 0 bases at V and 2 bases at J, with 8 bases between. The germline V gene has CDR1 LGHNA and CDR2 YNFKEQ. The CDR3 spans 15 residues. For the CDR3, the DNA is TGTGCCAGCAGCCAAGACGGCAGGGGCAATCAGCCCCAGCATTTT. Its translation is CASSQDGRGNQPQHF.

The CDR3 is CASSADRAGDNEQFF. In nucleotides, the CDR3 is TGTGCCAGCAGCGCCGACAGGGCAGGGGACAATGAGCAGTTCTTC. The genes are TRBV7-3 and TRBJ2-1, with 7 bases identical to TRBD1. This CDR3 is built from 15 residues. Trimming removed 5 bases from V and 5 bases from J; junction bases left unmatched: 9. Germline lookup yields CDR1 SGHTA and CDR2 FQGTGA.

V usage is TRBV27 and J usage is TRBJ1-1, with D perhaps matching TRBD1 (5 bases). The CDR3 runs to 14 residues. The germline V gene has CDR1 MNHEY and CDR2 SMNVEV (reference sequence). The V end was cut by 8 bases, the J end by 2 bases, with 15 bases between. In DNA form, the CDR3 reads TGTGCCAGCCGCACCCGCGGGGGAAACACTGAAGCTTTCTTT. Its translation is CASRTRGGNTEAFF.

The chain carries TRBV28 and TRBJ1-2; 9 bases map to TRBD1. With V trimmed by 7 bases and J by 5 bases, 11 bases remained unmatched. The CDR3 has 15 amino acids. CDR1 is MDHEN, CDR2 SYDVKM, per germline. CDR3 in DNA: TGTGCCAGCACCTTTCCGGGACAGGGTGGGTATGGCTACACCTTC. Residues: CASTFPGQGGYGYTF.

This clone occurred a few times. The J gene is TRBJ2-7, the V gene TRBV7-6; the D gene is possibly TRBD1 (9 bases). Germline-derived CDR1 and CDR2 are SGHVS and FNYEAQ. This CDR3 comprises 16 residues. V dropped 6 bases and J dropped 1 base, with 19 bases sitting between them. CDR3 nucleotides: TGTGCCAGCAGTCGTCGTAGCGGGACAGGGTCCTACGAGCAGTACTTC. Protein: CASSRRSGTGSYEQYF. Supplemented by reference TRBV7-6 and TRBJ2-7, the full variable domain reads GAGVSQSPRYKVTKRGQDVALRCDPISGHVSLYWYRQALGQGPEFLTYFNYEAQQDKSGLPNDRFSAERPEGSISTLTIQRTEQRDSAMYRCASSRRSGTGSYEQYFGPGTRLTVT.

The rearrangement joins TRBV18 to TRBJ2-7; TRBD1 matches 7 bases. J was trimmed by 3 bases and V by 5 bases; bases with no gene match: 13. Germline CDR1 KGHSH, CDR2 LQKENI. This CDR3 region has 16 residues. The CDR3 reads CASSAAGRDSNYEQYF. CDR3 coding DNA: TGTGCCAGCTCAGCCGCCGGCCGGGACAGCAACTACGAGCAGTACTTC.

The CDR3 sequence is CASSVSGGEPTGELFF. The CDR3 nucleotides read TGTGCCAGCAGTGTTAGTGGCGGGGAGCCCACCGGGGAGCTGTTTTTT. This sequence joins TRBV28 and TRBJ2-2, with a tentative D call TRBD2 (6 bases). Trimming cost V 5 bases and J 4 bases, with 17 bases left between them. The CDR3 length is 16 residues. Per the germline V gene, CDR1 is MDHEN and CDR2 is SYDVKM.

The genes are TRBV23-1 and TRBJ2-7, with D possibly called TRBD1 or TRBD2 (5 bases each). TRBV23-1 is annotated as an ORF whose role is uncertain. This CDR3 has 15 residues. Trimming took off 7 bases at V and 3 bases at J, with 19 bases between the two ends. In DNA form, the CDR3 reads TGCGCCAGCACAGGGCGTGGGACCCAACTCTACGAGCAGTACTTC. It codes for CASTGRGTQLYEQYF.

This clone was seen only once. This chain joins TRBV4-1 and TRBJ1-1, with a tentative D call TRBD1 (6 bases). V lost 1 base to trimming and J lost 5 bases, with 11 bases between them. The CDR3 length is 14 residues. The germline gives CDR1 MGHRA, CDR2 YSYEKL. In DNA, the CDR3 is TGCGCCAGCAGCCAAGGGGGGGCGCAGACTGAAGCTTTCTTT. Translating it yields CASSQGGAQTEAFF.

This clone was seen a single time. The chain couples TRBV20-1 to TRBJ2-5; D not resolved. V was shortened by 5 bases and J by 5 bases, with 9 bases between the two germline ends. Per germline, CDR1 DFQATT and CDR2 SNEGSKA (reference sequence). This CDR3 contains 11 residues. This chain's CDR3 is CSAQDQETQYF. CDR3 coding DNA: TGCAGTGCTCAGGATCAGGAGACCCAGTACTTC.

The rearrangement uses TRBV5-1 and TRBJ2-2, with TRBD2 matching over 10 bases. This CDR3 is 16 amino acids long. Per germline, CDR1 SGHRS and CDR2 YFSETQ. After removal of 0 bases from V and 6 bases from J, the junction contained 5 bases not matched to a gene. CDR3 DNA sequence: TGCGCCAGCAGCTTGGAAGCGGGGGGGCCTGCCGGGGAGCTGTTTTTT. It yields the protein CASSLEAGGPAGELFF. Supplemented by reference TRBV5-1 and TRBJ2-2, the full variable domain reads KAGVTQTPRYLIKTRGQQVTLSCSPISGHRSVSWYQQTPGQGLQFLFEYFSETQRNKGNFPGRFSGRQFSNSRSEMNVSTLELGDSALYLCASSLEAGGPAGELFFGEGSRLTVL.